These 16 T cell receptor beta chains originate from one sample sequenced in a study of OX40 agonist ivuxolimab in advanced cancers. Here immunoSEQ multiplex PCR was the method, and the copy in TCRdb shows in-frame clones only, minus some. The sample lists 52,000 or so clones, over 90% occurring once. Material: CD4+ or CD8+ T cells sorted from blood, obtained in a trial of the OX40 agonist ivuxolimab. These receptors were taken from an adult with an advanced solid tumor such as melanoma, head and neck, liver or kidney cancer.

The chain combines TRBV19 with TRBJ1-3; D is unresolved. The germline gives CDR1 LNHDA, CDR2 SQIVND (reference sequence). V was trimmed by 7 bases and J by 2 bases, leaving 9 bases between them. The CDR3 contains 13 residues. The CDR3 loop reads CASIGGAGNTIYF. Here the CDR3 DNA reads TGTGCCAGTATAGGAGGAGCTGGAAACACCATATATTTT.

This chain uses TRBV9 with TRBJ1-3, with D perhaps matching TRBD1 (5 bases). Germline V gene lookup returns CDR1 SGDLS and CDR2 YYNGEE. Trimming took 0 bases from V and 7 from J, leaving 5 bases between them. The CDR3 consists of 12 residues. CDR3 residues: CASSVGGNTIYF. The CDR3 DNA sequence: TGTGCCAGCAGCGTAGGGGGGAACACCATATATTTT. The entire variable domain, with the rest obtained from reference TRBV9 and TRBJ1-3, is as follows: DSGVTQTPKHLITATGQRVTLRCSPRSGDLSVYWYQQSLDQGLQFLIQYYNGEERAKGNILERFSAQQFPDLHSELNLSSLELGDSALYFCASSVGGNTIYFGEGSWLTVV.

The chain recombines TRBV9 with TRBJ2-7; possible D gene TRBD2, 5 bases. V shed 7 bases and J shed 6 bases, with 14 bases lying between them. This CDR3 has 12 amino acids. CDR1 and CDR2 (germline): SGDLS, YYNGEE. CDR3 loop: CASSTNRGEQYF. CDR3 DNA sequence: TGTGCCAGCTCGACCAACCGGGGCGAGCAGTACTTC.

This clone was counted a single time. CDR3 bases: TGTGCCAGCAGCTTAGGGGGGGACTGGAACACTGAAGCTTTCTTT. This codes for CASSLGGDWNTEAFF. The chain employs TRBV13 and TRBJ1-1, with D possibly TRBD1 on 5 matching bases. V was clipped by 0 bases and J by 1 base, with 9 bases between them. From germline, CDR1 is PRHDT and CDR2 FYEKMQ (reference sequence). This CDR3 comprises 15 residues. The full variable domain, in which reference TRBV13 and TRBJ1-1 provide the parts outside the CDR3, is AAGVIQSPRHLIKEKRETATLKCYPIPRHDTVYWYQQGPGQDPQFLISFYEKMQSDKGSIPDRFSAQQFSDYHSELNMSSLELGDSALYFCASSLGGDWNTEAFFGQGTRLTVV.

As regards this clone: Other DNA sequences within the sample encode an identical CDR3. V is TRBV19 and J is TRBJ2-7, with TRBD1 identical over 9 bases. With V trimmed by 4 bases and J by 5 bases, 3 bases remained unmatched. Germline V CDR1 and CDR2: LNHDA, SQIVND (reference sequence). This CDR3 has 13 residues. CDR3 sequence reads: CASSRTGVNEQYF. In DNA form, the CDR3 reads TGTGCCAGTAGTAGGACAGGGGTAAACGAGCAGTACTTC.

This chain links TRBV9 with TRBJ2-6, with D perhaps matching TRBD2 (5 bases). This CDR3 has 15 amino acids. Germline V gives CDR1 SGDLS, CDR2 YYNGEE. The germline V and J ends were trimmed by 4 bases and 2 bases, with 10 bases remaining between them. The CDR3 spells CASSHYGAGANVLTF. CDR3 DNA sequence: TGTGCCAGCAGCCACTACGGGGCTGGGGCCAACGTCCTGACTTTC.

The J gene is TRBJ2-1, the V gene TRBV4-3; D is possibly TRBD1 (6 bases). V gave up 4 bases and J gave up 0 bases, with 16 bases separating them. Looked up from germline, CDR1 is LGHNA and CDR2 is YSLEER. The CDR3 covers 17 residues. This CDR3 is CASSRLTGLGSYNEQFF. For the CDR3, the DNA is TGCGCCAGCAGCCGCCTAACAGGGCTCGGCTCCTACAATGAGCAGTTCTTC.

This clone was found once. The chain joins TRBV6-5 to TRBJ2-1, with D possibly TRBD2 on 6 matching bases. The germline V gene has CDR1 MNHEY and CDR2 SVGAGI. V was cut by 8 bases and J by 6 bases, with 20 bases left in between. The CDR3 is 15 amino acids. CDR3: CASRGWESTRNEQFF. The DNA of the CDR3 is TGTGCCAGCCGGGGGTGGGAGTCGACTCGCAATGAGCAGTTCTTC.

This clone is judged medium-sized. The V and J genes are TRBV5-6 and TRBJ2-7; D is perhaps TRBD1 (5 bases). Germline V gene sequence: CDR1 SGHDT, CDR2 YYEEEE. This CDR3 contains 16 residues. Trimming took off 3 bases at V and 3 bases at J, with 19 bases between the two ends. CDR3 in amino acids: CASSSNTVFRGYEQYF. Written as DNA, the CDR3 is TGTGCCAGCAGCTCGAATACGGTGTTTAGGGGCTACGAGCAGTACTTC.

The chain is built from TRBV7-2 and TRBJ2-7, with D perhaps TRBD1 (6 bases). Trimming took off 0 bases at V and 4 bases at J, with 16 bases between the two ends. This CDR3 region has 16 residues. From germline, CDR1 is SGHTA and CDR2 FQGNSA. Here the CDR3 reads CASSLAHRYRVYEQYF. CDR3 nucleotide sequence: TGTGCCAGCAGCTTAGCCCACCGTTACAGGGTATACGAGCAGTACTTC.

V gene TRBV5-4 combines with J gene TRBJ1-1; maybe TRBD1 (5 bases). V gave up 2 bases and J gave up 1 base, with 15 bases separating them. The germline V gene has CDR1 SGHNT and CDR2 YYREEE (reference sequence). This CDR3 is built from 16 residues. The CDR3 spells CASSFMGVTRNTEAFF. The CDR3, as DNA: TGTGCCAGCAGCTTTATGGGGGTTACAAGGAACACTGAAGCTTTCTTT.

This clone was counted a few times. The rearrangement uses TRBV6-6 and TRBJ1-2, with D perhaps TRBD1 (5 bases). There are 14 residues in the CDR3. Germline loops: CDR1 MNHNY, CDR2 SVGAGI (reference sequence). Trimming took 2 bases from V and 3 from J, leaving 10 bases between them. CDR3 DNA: TGTGCCAGCAGTTACGACAGTTCATACTATGGCTACACCTTC. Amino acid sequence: CASSYDSSYYGYTF.

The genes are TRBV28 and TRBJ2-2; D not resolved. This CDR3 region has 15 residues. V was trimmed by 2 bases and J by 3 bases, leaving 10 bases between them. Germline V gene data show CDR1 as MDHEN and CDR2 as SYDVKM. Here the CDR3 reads CASSLTPGHTGELFF. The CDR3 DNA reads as TGTGCCAGCAGTTTAACCCCCGGTCACACCGGGGAGCTGTTTTTT.

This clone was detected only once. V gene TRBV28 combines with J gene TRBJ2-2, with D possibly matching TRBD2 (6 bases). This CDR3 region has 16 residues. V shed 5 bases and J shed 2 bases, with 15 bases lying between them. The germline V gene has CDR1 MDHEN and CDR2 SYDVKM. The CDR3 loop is CASSPPQGGNTGELFF. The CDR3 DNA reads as TGTGCCAGCAGTCCACCCCAGGGAGGCAACACCGGGGAGCTGTTTTTT.

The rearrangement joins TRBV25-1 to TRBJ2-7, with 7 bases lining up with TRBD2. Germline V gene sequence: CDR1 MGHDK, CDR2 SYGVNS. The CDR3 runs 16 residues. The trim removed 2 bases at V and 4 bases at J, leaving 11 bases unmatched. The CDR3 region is CASSEKPSGWMYEQYF. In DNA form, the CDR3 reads TGTGCCAGCAGTGAAAAACCTAGCGGATGGATGTACGAGCAGTACTTC.

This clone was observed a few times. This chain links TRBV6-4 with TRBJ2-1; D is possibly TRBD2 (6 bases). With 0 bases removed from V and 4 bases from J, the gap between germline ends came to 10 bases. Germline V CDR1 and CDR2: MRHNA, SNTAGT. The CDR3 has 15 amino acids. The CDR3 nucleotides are TGTGCCAGCAGTGACTCAGAGGCGGGATACAATGAGCAGTTCTTC. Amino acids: CASSDSEAGYNEQFF.